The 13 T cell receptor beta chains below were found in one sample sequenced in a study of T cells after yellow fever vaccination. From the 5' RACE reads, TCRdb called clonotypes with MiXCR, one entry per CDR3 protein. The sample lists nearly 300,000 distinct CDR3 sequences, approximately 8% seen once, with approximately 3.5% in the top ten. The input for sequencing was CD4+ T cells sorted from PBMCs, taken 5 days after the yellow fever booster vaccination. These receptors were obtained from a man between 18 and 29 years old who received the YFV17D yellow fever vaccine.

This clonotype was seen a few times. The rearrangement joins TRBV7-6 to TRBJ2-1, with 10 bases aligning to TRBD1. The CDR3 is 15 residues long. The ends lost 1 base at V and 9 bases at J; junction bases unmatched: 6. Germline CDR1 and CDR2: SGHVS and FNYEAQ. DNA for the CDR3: TGTGCCAGCAGCTTAGATGGGACAGGGGCGCTTGAGCAGTTCTTC. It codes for CASSLDGTGALEQFF.

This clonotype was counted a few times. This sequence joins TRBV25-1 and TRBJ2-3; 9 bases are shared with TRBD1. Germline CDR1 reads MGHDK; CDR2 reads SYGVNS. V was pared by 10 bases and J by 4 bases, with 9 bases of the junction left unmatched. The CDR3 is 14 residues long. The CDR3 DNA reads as TGTGCCACTTCCCAACAGGGGGCGGCAGATACGCAGTATTTT. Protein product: CATSQQGAADTQYF.

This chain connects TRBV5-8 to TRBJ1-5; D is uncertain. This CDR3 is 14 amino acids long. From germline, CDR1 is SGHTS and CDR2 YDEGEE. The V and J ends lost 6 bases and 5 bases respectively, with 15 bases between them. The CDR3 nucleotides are TGTGCCAGCAACTCGTGGGCAGAATATCAGCCCCAGCATTTT. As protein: CASNSWAEYQPQHF. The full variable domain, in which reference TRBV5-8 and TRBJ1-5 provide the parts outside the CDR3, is EAGVTQSPTHLIKTRGQQATLRCSPISGHTSVYWYQQALGLGLQFLLWYDEGEERNRGNFPPRFSGRQFPNYSSELNVNALELEDSALYLCASNSWAEYQPQHFGDGTRLSIL.

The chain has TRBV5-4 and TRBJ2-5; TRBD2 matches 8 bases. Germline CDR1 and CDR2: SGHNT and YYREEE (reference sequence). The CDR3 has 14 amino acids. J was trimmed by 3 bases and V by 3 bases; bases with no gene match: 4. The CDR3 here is CASSSALAEETQYF. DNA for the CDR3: TGTGCCAGCAGCTCGGCACTAGCGGAAGAGACCCAGTACTTC.

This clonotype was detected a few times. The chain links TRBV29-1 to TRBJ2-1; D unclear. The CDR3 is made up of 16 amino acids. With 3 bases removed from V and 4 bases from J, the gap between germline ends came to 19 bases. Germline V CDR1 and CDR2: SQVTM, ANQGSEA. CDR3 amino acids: CSVEVWVGKVYNEQFF. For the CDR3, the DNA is TGCAGCGTTGAGGTTTGGGTCGGAAAGGTTTACAATGAGCAGTTCTTC.

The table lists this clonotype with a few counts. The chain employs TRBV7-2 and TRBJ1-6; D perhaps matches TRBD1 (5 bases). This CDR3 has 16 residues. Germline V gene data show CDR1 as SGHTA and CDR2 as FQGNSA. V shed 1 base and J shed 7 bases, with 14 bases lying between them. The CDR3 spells CASSLGIRGPNSPLHF. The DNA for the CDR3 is TGTGCCAGCAGCTTAGGAATCCGGGGACCCAATTCACCCCTCCACTTT.

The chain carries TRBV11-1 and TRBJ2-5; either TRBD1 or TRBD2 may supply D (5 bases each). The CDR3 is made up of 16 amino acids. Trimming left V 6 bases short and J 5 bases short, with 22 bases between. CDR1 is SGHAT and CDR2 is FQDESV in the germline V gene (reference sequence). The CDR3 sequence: CASSWRPRDDGETQYF. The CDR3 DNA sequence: TGTGCCAGCAGTTGGCGCCCCAGGGACGACGGGGAGACCCAGTACTTC.

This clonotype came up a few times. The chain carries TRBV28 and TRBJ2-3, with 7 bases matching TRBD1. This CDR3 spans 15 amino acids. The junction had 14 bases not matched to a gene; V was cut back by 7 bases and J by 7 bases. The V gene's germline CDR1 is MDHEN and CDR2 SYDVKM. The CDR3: CASKTGPVPFYTQYF. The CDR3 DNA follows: TGTGCCAGCAAGACAGGGCCTGTCCCGTTCTATACGCAGTATTTT.

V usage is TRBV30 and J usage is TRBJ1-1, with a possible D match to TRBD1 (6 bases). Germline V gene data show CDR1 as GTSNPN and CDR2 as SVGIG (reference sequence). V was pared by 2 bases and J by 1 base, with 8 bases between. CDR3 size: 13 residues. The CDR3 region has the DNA TGTGCCTGGAGTACAGGGAGGAACACTGAAGCTTTCTTT. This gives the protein CAWSTGRNTEAFF.

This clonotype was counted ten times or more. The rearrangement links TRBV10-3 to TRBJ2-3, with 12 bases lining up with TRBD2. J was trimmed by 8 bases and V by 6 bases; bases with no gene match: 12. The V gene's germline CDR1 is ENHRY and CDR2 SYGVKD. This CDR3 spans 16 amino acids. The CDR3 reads CAISGTSGLSGGTQYF. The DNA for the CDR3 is TGTGCCATCAGCGGGACTAGCGGGTTATCAGGGGGTACGCAGTATTTT.

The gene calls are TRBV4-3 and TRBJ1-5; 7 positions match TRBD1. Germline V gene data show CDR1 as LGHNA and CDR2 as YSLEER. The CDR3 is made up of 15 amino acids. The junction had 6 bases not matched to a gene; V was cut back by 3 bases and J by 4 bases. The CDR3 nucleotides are TGCGCCAGCAGCCAGGGGACAGCGCCGAATCAGCCCCAGCATTTT. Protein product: CASSQGTAPNQPQHF.

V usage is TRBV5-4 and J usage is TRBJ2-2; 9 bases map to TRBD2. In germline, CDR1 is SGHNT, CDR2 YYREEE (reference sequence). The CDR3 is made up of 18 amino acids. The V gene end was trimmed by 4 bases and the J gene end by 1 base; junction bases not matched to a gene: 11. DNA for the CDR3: TGTGCCAGCAGCACGGGGCTAGCGGGGAAGGGGAACACCGGGGAGCTGTTTTTT. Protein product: CASSTGLAGKGNTGELFF.

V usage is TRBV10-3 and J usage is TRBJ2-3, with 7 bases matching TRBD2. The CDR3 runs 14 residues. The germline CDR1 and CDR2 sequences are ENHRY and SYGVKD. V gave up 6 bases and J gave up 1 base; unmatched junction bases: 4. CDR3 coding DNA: TGTGCCATCAGAGGCGGGAGACGCACAGATACGCAGTATTTT. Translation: CAIRGGRRTDTQYF.